The present T cell receptor beta chain was sequenced within a study of cytomegalovirus exposure and HLA in healthy donors. Germline lookup yields CDR1 SEHNR and CDR2 FQNEAQ (reference sequence). The CDR3 extends over 18 amino acids. The V segment lost 4 bases and the J segment 1 base; nucleotides outside the gene matches: 10. Regarding donors, all were healthy bone marrow donors. The PCR used 60 Vbeta and 13 Jbeta primers. Profiling relied on immunoSEQ multiplex PCR, and the TCRdb table lists in-frame clones only, not all of them. Counted here are approximately 190,000 clones, about 13% occurring once; the ten biggest clones make up under 10%. The sample holds a few counts of this clone. Antigen: not known. General observations from the study: Accounts indicate the classifier identified cytomegalovirus status with strong specificity and sensitivity. Later analysis reportedly placed an Asian-associated ancestry cluster below the roughly 700-donor mean in N-insertions.

The sample consisted of PBMCs. The chain links TRBV7-9 to TRBJ2-2; 9 bases are a match to TRBD1. This sequence originates from a man aged 50 to 60 in good health and CMV-seropositive. The CDR3, as DNA: TGTGCCAGCAGCTCGAATAACAGGGGGCAGATGAACACCGGGGAGCTGTTTTTT. Translation: CASSSNNRGQMNTGELFF.